The sequence of this TCR beta chain was determined in a study of shared clonotypes between healthy human individuals. Study results and limitations: Investigators expected sequencing depth to affect clonotype sharing among donors.

From germline, CDR1 is KGHSH and CDR2 LQKENI. V lost 6 bases to trimming and J lost 4 bases, with 16 bases between them. This CDR3 comprises 16 residues. The deep-level immunoSEQ assay was used. Unsorted PBMC DNA sequencing spanned ten immunoSEQ deep assay plates. TCRdb's table, derived via immunoSEQ multiplex PCR, lists solely in-frame clones and lacks some. Found here are around 500,000 clones, around 73% of them singletons; the top ten hold around 12%. With regard to this clone: Its cognate antigen is unknown.

The study enrolled healthy HIV-negative adults without recent acute infections or vaccinations as donors. This sequence was found in a woman between 40 and 55 years old in good health. Some clones in this sample may be carry-over from other donors' samples. Sequenced: PBMCs. V and J are TRBV18 and TRBJ2-6; possibly TRBD2 for D (6 bases). The CDR3 nucleotides read TGTGCCAGCTCCGCAACCGCGGGGAACGGGGCCAACGTCCTGACTTTC. Translation: CASSATAGNGANVLTF.